The rows below give T cell receptor beta chains drawn from one sample of a study of T cells expressing NK-cell markers. TCRdb reworked the 5' RACE reads into one entry per CDR3 protein, no DNA. In total, the table holds 500,000 to 700,000 distinct CDR3 sequences. The sequencing sample was made of blood T cells: a sorted CD56 or NKG2C T cell subset, CD4+ or CD8+ T cells, or bulk PBMC T cells (not recorded which). The receptors originated from a man aged 18 to 29 in good health. The CDR3 runs from the conserved cysteine through the conserved F or W. Each record gives: CDR3 protein, J gene, V gene.

CDR3: CASSARFRGGSYEQYF
J: TRBJ2-7
V: TRBV6-2/TRBV6-3

CDR3: CASSEERDRGLAFF
J: TRBJ1-1
V: TRBV5-1

CDR3: CASSAGLAGRGRDEQFF
J: TRBJ2-1
V: TRBV7-2

CDR3: CASSKKERDKAIYEQYF
J: TRBJ2-7
V: TRBV7-9

CDR3: CATHHGGFYNEQFF
J: TRBJ2-1
V: TRBV24-1

CDR3: CSASKISGSRDEQFF
J: TRBJ2-1
V: TRBV20-1

CDR3: CASSNPRQTGTQYF
J: TRBJ2-5
V: TRBV12-3/TRBV12-4

CDR3: CASSLSRGQASYEQYF
J: TRBJ2-7
V: TRBV4-2

CDR3: CSARRGTSDEQFF
J: TRBJ2-1
V: TRBV20-1

CDR3: CASRRRFETQYF
J: TRBJ2-5
V: TRBV7-2

CDR3: CASTSGISNEQFF
J: TRBJ2-1
V: TRBV5-1

CDR3: CASSPPGLAPGELFF
J: TRBJ2-2
V: TRBV4-1

CDR3: CASATGPGTDTQYF
J: TRBJ2-3
V: TRBV5-1

CDR3: CASSPPGLGSYNEQFF
J: TRBJ2-1
V: TRBV28

CDR3: CASSFPGGYTF
J: TRBJ1-2
V: TRBV7-9

CDR3: CASFGDGTGELFF
J: TRBJ2-2
V: TRBV7-6

CDR3: CASSLSPVGQETQYF
J: TRBJ2-5
V: TRBV7-2

CDR3: CSARLAKGYTF
J: TRBJ1-2
V: TRBV29-1

CDR3: CASSTSPMNTEAFF
J: TRBJ1-1
V: TRBV5-1

CDR3: CAWSVHTGMNTEAFF
J: TRBJ1-1
V: TRBV30

CDR3: CASGRPGQGTETQYF
J: TRBJ2-5
V: TRBV3-1

CDR3: CATSRDGTYEKLFF
J: TRBJ1-4
V: TRBV15

CDR3: CASSQGTLEAQYF
J: TRBJ2-3
V: TRBV14

CDR3: CASSTLTGSRSYEQYF
J: TRBJ2-7
V: TRBV27

CDR3: CASRGQDHQPQHF
J: TRBJ1-5
V: TRBV12-3/TRBV12-4

CDR3: CAWSTGPETQYF
J: TRBJ2-5
V: TRBV30

CDR3: CASYSFDGTDTQYF
J: TRBJ2-3
V: TRBV5-1